One T cell receptor beta chain is described in this entry. The antigen is undetermined. The CDR3 covers 15 residues. CDR1 and CDR2 (germline): MRHNA, SNTAGT. V was pared by 6 bases and J by 3 bases, with 18 bases between. Clones were read by immunoSEQ multiplex PCR, and TCRdb kept only the in-frame ones, dropping some. Found here are some 2,000,000 clones, less than 95% of them singletons; the top ten hold approximately 1.2%. Naivety among CD8 cells was defined by CD45RO negativity and positive CCR7 selection, thereby excluding terminally differentiated effector memory CD45RA+ cells. The sample belongs to a study of shared clonotypes between healthy human individuals. Study in general: Samples came from two female and three male donors aged 18 to 49.

Notes on the study in general: When naive CD4 clonotypes were compared across four donors, approximately 5% were shared. Estimated richness values were generally larger in naive subsets than in memory subsets. The generation probabilities recorded for non-shared clonotypes fell below those of clonotypes shared by all four donors.

V and J are TRBV6-4 and TRBJ2-7, with TRBD1 as a possible D gene (6 bases). The TCR comes from a young man in good health. Sequencing was carried out using naive CD8+ T cells sorted from blood. This CDR3 is CASSLHGRGRYEQYF. The DNA for the CDR3 is TGTGCCAGCAGCCTCCACGGCAGGGGCCGCTACGAGCAGTACTTC.